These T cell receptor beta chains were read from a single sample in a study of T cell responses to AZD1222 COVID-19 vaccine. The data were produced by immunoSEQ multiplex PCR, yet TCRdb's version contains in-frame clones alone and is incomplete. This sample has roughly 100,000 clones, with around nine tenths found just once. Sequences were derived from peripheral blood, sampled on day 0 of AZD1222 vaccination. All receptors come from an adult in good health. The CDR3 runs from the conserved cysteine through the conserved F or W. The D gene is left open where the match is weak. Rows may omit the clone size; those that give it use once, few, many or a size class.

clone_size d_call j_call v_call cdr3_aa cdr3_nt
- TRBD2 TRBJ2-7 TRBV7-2 CASSNTGLAYEQYF TGTGCCAGCAGCAATACTGGACTAGCCTACGAGCAGTACTTC
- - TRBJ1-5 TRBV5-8 CASREDRLHQPQHF TGTGCCAGCAGGGAAGACAGGCTACATCAGCCCCAGCATTTT
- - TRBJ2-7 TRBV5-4 CASSLSRLWNEQYF TGTGCCAGCAGCTTGAGTAGGCTGTGGAACGAGCAGTACTTC
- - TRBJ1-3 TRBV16 CASSQYRTTLGGNTIYF TGTGCCAGCAGCCAATATCGGACGACTCTCGGGGGAAACACCATATATTTT
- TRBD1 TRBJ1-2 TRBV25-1 CASSEPGQGGRNTF TGTGCCAGCAGTGAGCCGGGACAGGGAGGCAGGAACACCTTC
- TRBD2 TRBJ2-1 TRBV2 CASREAGDTFF TGTGCCAGCAGGGAAGCGGGGGATACGTTCTTC
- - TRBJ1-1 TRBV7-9 CASSPRRPANTEAFF TGTGCCAGCAGCCCCCGAAGGCCAGCGAACACTGAAGCTTTCTTT
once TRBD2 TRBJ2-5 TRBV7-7 CASSPGTSGETQYF TGTGCTAGCAGCCCCGGGACTAGCGGGGAGACCCAGTACTTC
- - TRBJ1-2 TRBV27 CASSLGGASGYTF TGTGCCAGCAGTTTAGGGGGGGCGTCTGGCTACACCTTC
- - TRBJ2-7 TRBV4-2 CASSQEQFSYEQYF TGTGCCAGCAGCCAAGAACAGTTCTCCTACGAGCAGTACTTC
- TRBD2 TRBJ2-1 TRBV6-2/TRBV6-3 CASSYPTSGGAISYNEQFF TGTGCCAGCAGTTATCCGACTAGCGGGGGGGCAATCTCCTACAATGAGCAGTTCTTC
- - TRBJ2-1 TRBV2 CASRGTSFHEQFF TGTGCCAGCAGGGGTACTAGCTTCCACGAGCAGTTCTTC
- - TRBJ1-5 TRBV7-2 CASSYSGTSNQPQHF TGTGCCAGCAGCTACTCCGGGACCAGCAATCAGCCCCAGCATTTT
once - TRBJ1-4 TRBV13 CASRETVDPTNEKLFF TGTGCCAGCAGAGAGACAGTAGACCCAACTAATGAAAAACTGTTTTTT
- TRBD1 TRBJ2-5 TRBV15 CATSRDQAGGRETQYF TGTGCCACCAGCAGAGATCAGGCAGGGGGCCGTGAGACCCAGTACTTC
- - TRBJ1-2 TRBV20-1 CSASSGYGYTF TGCAGTGCTAGTTCCGGCTATGGCTACACCTTC
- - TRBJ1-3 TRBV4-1 CASSPYTVSGNTIYF TGCGCCAGCAGCCCTTACACAGTCTCGGGAAACACCATATATTTT
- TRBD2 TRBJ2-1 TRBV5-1 CASSVHTSSGRGNEQFF TGCGCCAGCAGCGTCCACACAAGTAGCGGGAGGGGCAATGAGCAGTTCTTC
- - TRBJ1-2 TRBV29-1 CSVTGLANYGYTF TGCAGCGTTACAGGGCTAGCTAACTATGGCTACACCTTC
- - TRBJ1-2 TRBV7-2 CASSTLRHGGAGYTF TGTGCCAGCAGCACACTGCGCCACGGGGGAGCTGGCTACACCTTC
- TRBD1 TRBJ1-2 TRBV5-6 CASSPRPSGQSYGYTF TGTGCCAGCAGTCCCAGACCCTCGGGACAGTCCTATGGCTACACCTTC
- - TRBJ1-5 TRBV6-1 CASSEAAGPQPQHF TGTGCCAGCAGTGAGGCGGCAGGGCCGCAGCCCCAGCATTTT
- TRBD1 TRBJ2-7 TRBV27 CASSLLGQGATYEQYF TGTGCCAGCAGTTTATTGGGGCAGGGGGCCACCTACGAGCAGTACTTC
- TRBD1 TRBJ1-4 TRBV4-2 CASSQGQGGATNEKLFF TGTGCCAGCAGCCAGGGACAGGGGGGAGCAACTAATGAAAAACTGTTTTTT
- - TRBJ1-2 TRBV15 CATSSRRGDYGYTF TGTGCCACCAGCTCCCGACGGGGGGACTATGGCTACACCTTC
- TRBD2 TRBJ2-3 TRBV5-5 CASSRDGLGGREGDTQYF TGTGCCAGCAGCCGGGACGGCCTCGGCGGCAGGGAGGGAGATACGCAGTATTTT
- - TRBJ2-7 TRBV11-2 CASSLWGRYEQYF TGTGCCAGCAGCTTATGGGGGAGGTACGAGCAGTACTTC
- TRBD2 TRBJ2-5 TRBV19 CASSRRLAGGLETQYF TGTGCCAGTAGTCGTAGACTAGCGGGAGGGCTGGAGACCCAGTACTTC
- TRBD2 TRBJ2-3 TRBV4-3 CASSQDISSGGSHTQYF TGCGCCAGCAGCCAAGATATTTCTAGCGGGGGTTCGCATACGCAGTATTTT
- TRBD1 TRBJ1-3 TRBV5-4 CASSSGTGMVGNTIYF TGTGCCAGCAGCTCCGGGACAGGGATGGTCGGAAACACCATATATTTT
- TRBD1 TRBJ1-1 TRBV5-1 CASSPTGRHKNTEAFF TGCGCCAGCAGCCCGACAGGGAGGCACAAGAACACTGAAGCTTTCTTT
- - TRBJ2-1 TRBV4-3 CASTSGVQVSSYNEQFF TGCGCCAGCACCTCCGGGGTACAGGTTAGCTCCTACAATGAGCAGTTCTTC
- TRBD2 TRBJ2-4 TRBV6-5 CATHGGAQNIQYF TGTGCCACACACGGGGGGGCCCAAAACATTCAGTACTTC
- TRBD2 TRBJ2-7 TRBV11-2 CASSPIAGRYEQYF TGTGCCAGCAGCCCCATAGCGGGAAGGTACGAGCAGTACTTC
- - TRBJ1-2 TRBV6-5 CATEGTSGYTF TGTGCCACCGAAGGAACCTCAGGCTACACCTTC
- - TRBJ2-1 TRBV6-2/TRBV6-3 CASSYPSRGNEQFF TGTGCCAGCAGTTACCCCTCGAGGGGCAATGAGCAGTTCTTC
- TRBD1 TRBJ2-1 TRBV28 CASTPPPGQGAGEQFF TGTGCCAGCACCCCCCCGCCGGGACAGGGCGCTGGTGAGCAGTTCTTC
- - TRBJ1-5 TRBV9 CASSVGGHQPQHF TGTGCCAGCAGCGTAGGGGGGCATCAGCCCCAGCATTTT
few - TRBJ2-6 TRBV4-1 CASSLIPGGPGANVLTF TGCGCCAGCAGCCTGATCCCAGGGGGGCCTGGGGCCAACGTCCTGACTTTC
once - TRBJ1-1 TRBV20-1 CSGATDEAFF TGCAGTGGAGCAACCGACGAAGCTTTCTTT
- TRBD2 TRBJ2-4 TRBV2 CASSPTSGRAVQYF TGTGCCAGCAGTCCGACTAGCGGGAGGGCGGTTCAGTACTTC
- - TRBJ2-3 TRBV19 CASTGGTLALTDTQYF TGTGCCAGTACCGGGGGCACCCTAGCCCTCACAGATACGCAGTATTTT
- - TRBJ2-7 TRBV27 CASSLGRAYEQYF TGTGCCAGCAGCCTCGGAAGGGCCTACGAGCAGTACTTC
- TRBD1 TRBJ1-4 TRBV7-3 CASSQNTGVNEKLFF TGTGCCAGCAGCCAAAACACAGGGGTCAATGAAAAACTGTTTTTT
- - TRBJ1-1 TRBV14 CASSRGGISERDTEAFF TGTGCCAGCAGCCGGGGAGGGATTAGCGAGAGGGACACTGAAGCTTTCTTT
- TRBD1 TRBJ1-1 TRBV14 CASRGGTENTEAFF TGTGCCAGCAGGGGGGGGACAGAGAACACTGAAGCTTTCTTT
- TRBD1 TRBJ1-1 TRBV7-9 CASPFNRDRNVGAFF TGTGCCAGCCCTTTTAACCGGGACAGGAATGTGGGGGCTTTCTTT
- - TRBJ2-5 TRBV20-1 CSARLRETQYF TGCAGTGCTCGGCTACGGGAGACCCAGTACTTC
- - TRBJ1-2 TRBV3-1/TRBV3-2 CASSQVVFYGYTF TGTGCCAGCAGCCAAGTGGTTTTCTATGGCTACACCTTC
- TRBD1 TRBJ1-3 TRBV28 CASGQVASGNTIYF TGTGCCAGCGGACAGGTCGCCTCTGGAAACACCATATATTTT
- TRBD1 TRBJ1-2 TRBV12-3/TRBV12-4 CASSRQGGYGYTF TGTGCCAGCAGTAGACAGGGTGGCTATGGCTACACCTTC
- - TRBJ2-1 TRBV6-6 CASSGYSYNEQFF TGTGCCAGCTCCGGATACTCCTACAATGAGCAGTTCTTC
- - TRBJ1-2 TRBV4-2 CASSQDWPGLIGYTF TGTGCCAGCAGCCAAGATTGGCCGGGTTTAATTGGCTACACCTTC
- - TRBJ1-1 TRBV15 CATSSLTKTVGAFF TGTGCCACCAGCTCCCTAACTAAGACTGTGGGAGCTTTCTTT
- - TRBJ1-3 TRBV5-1 CASSLAEISGGGNTIYF TGCGCCAGCAGCTTGGCCGAAATCTCTGGAGGTGGAAACACCATATATTTT